This is a list of T cell receptor beta chains from one sample in a study of blood T cell repertoires in COVID-19. Some clones are missing from TCRdb's copy, which holds only in-frame ones; the method was immunoSEQ multiplex PCR. The sample holds over 70,000 clones; 80% to 90% are singletons and the top ten take around 10%. Input material: peripheral blood. These TCRs come from a man older than 75 with acute or convalescent COVID-19. Each CDR3 is given without its conserved first and last residue.

j_gene,v_gene,len,CDR3aa
TRBJ2-7,TRBV12-5,14,ASGPSPGQGAYEQY
TRBJ2-2,TRBV15,17,ATSRDPRLAGGKFGELF
TRBJ1-1,TRBV5-4,12,ASSPAGENTEAF
TRBJ2-1,TRBV7-2,10,ASLPLLAGMF
TRBJ2-5,TRBV5-1,12,ASSLGQTQETQY
TRBJ1-5,TRBV6-6,14,ASSYSRSVRNQPQH
TRBJ1-5,TRBV19,11,ASSIPGNQPQH
TRBJ2-7,TRBV7-6,11,ASSPQGTYEQY
TRBJ1-1,TRBV27,11,ASSFGSGTSAF
TRBJ1-2,TRBV27,15,ASSSLTGRQVNYGYT
TRBJ1-6,TRBV7-2,13,ASSSRGQVNSPLH
TRBJ1-5,TRBV6-5,12,ASSWGTGDQPQH
TRBJ2-1,TRBV30,14,AWSYGLAGVYNEQF
TRBJ1-1,TRBV28,10,ASSLPGTEAF
TRBJ1-3,TRBV2,15,ASIPEGIRGVGDTIY
TRBJ1-2,TRBV6-6,12,ASSYDSKNYGYT
TRBJ1-6,TRBV7-2,11,ASSLIRESPLH
TRBJ1-5,TRBV30,14,AWRLPGRSSNQPQH
TRBJ1-2,TRBV25-1,11,ASSKGEGHGYT
TRBJ2-7,TRBV5-1,12,ASSYPGQNYEQY
TRBJ2-7,TRBV30,11,AWSVNSGYEQY
TRBJ1-2,TRBV28,11,ASSQGMNYGYT
TRBJ2-5,TRBV7-3,13,ASSSIAGGQETQY
TRBJ1-1,TRBV28,13,ASSPPRQIETEAF
TRBJ1-2,TRBV21-1,10,ASSKDQYGYT
TRBJ1-4,TRBV10-1,12,ASSEGGVGEKLF
TRBJ1-5,TRBV19,13,ASSLWEMGNQPQH
TRBJ2-5,TRBV7-2,12,ASSFGSGGGTQY
TRBJ1-4,TRBV7-3,10,ASSQPDTSVV
TRBJ2-7,TRBV15,18,ATRSDREFAPSGITYEQY
TRBJ2-7,TRBV19,15,ASSSRASGMSSYEQY
TRBJ1-3,TRBV29-1,12,SARQGPSGNTIY
TRBJ2-2,TRBV7-9,14,ASSFDRAGNTGELF
TRBJ1-2,TRBV12-3/TRBV12-4,11,ASSDPGGYGYT
TRBJ2-1,TRBV5-1,14,ASSTGLRQGDNEQF
TRBJ2-5,TRBV7-8,14,ASSLVGTGGLETQY
TRBJ1-2,TRBV5-1,13,ASSLVTGANYGYT
TRBJ1-3,TRBV9,13,ASSDVWGQGHTIY
TRBJ1-1,TRBV9,13,ASREITWGDTEAF
TRBJ1-6,TRBV4-3,13,ASSQDRLRDSPLH
TRBJ2-5,TRBV19,14,ASSTLAEGGQETQY
TRBJ1-5,TRBV4-1,14,ASSQEGSAGYQPQH
TRBJ1-2,TRBV6-6,12,ASSQGQGSSGYT